Below, 22 T cell receptor beta chains from the same sample are listed, as sequenced in a study of T cell repertoires in cytomegalovirus infection. TCRdb itself ran the reads through MiXCR, one entry per CDR3 protein. The sample lists some 390,000 distinct CDR3 sequences, 15% to 20% seen once, with 7.5% to 9% in the top ten. The sequenced sample was PBMCs. All receptors come from a human donor in good health (CMV status not recorded). Some clones in this sample may be carry-over from other donors' samples.

This clonotype was seen more than once but under ten times. The rearrangement uses TRBV12-3 or TRBV12-4 and TRBJ1-1; D unresolved. This CDR3 comprises 12 residues. Trimming shortened V by 3 bases and J by 6 bases, and 8 bases separated the two germline ends. CDR3 in amino acids: CASSLEDSEAFF. DNA of the CDR3: TGTGCCAGCAGTTTGGAGGATTCTGAAGCTTTCTTT.

With respect to this clonotype: The junction and the germline gene differ at one end; a read error may be behind it. This chain connects TRBV7-8 to TRBJ2-1; 8 bases are shared with TRBD1. Germline-derived CDR1 and CDR2 are SGHVS and FQNEAQ. This CDR3 region has 16 residues. The CDR3 loop is CGSSSLRGPGHNEQFF. CDR3 DNA sequence: TGTGGCAGCAGCTCCCTCAGGGGGCCCGGCCACAATGAGCAGTTCTTC.

There are many counts of this clonotype. The chain joins TRBV7-2 to TRBJ2-3; 7 bases fit TRBD1. The germline V gene has CDR1 SGHTA and CDR2 FQGNSA. The V and J ends lost 2 bases and 6 bases, in that order; junction bases with no gene match: 11. The length of the CDR3 is 16 residues. Written as DNA, the CDR3 is TGTGCCAGCAGCTTAAGGCCCGGGACAGCATCTGATACGCAGTATTTT. Translation: CASSLRPGTASDTQYF. The full variable domain, rest sourced from reference TRBV7-2 and TRBJ2-3, is GAGVSQSPSNKVTEKGKDVELRCDPISGHTALYWYRQSLGQGLEFLIYFQGNSAPDKSGLPSDRFSAERTGGSVSTLTIQRTQQEDSAVYLCASSLRPGTASDTQYFGPGTRLTVL.

The rearrangement links TRBV18 to TRBJ1-1; D unclear. Trimming cost V 0 bases and J 11 bases, with 22 bases left between them. Germline values: CDR1 KGHSH, CDR2 LQKENI. The CDR3 covers 16 residues. CDR3 in DNA: TGTGCCAGCTCACCACCGTCCGAGAAGACTACCATGGGGGCTTTCTTT. It codes for CASSPPSEKTTMGAFF.

The chain is built from TRBV7-6 and TRBJ2-3; 9 bases align to TRBD2. This CDR3 contains 16 residues. Per the germline V gene, CDR1 is SGHVS and CDR2 is FNYEAQ. Trimming cost V 5 bases and J 2 bases; bases outside gene matches: 8. The CDR3 protein is CASSLGTSRLTDTQYF. CDR3 in DNA: TGTGCCAGCAGCCTCGGGACTAGCCGGCTCACAGATACGCAGTATTTT.

This clonotype showed up just a few times. The V call is TRBV5-4, the J call TRBJ1-3; a weak D match, TRBD1 (5 bases). Germline assignment: CDR1 SGHNT and CDR2 YYREEE (reference sequence). Trimming removed 4 bases from V and 0 bases from J, with 14 bases in between. This CDR3 region has 16 residues. CDR3 residues: CASSAHGALSGNTIYF. The CDR3 DNA sequence: TGTGCCAGCAGCGCCCATGGGGCCCTCTCTGGAAACACCATATATTTT.

The chain carries TRBV20-1 and TRBJ1-6; D perhaps matches TRBD1 (6 bases). Germline V lookup: CDR1 DFQATT, CDR2 SNEGSKA (reference sequence). This CDR3 has 18 amino acids. The CDR3 here is CSHTPYPETGNYNSPLHF. The CDR3, as DNA: TGCAGCCATACGCCCTACCCAGAGACAGGAAATTATAATTCACCCCTCCACTTT.

The chain combines TRBV7-9 with TRBJ2-1, with 8 bases matching TRBD1. V shed 5 bases and J 0 bases; nucleotides not matched to a gene: 6. The CDR3 extends over 16 amino acids. CDR1 is SEHNR, CDR2 FQNEAQ, per germline (reference sequence). CDR3 sequence: CASSRGTGNSYNEQFF. CDR3 bases: TGTGCCAGCAGCCGTGGGACAGGCAACTCCTACAATGAGCAGTTCTTC. Combining the CDR3 with reference TRBV7-9 and TRBJ2-1 gives the whole variable domain DTGVSQNPRHKITKRGQNVTFRCDPISEHNRLYWYRQTLGQGPEFLTYFQNEAQLEKSRLLSDRFSAERPKGSFSTLEIQRTEQGDSAMYLCASSRGTGNSYNEQFFGPGTRLTVL.

This sequence joins TRBV5-1 and TRBJ1-2, with TRBD1 matching over 7 bases. The CDR3 is made up of 13 amino acids. The V and J ends lost 5 bases and 6 bases, in that order; junction bases with no gene match: 7. CDR1 and CDR2 (germline): SGHRS, YFSETQ. CDR3 DNA: TGCGCCAGCAGTCAACCAGGGGGAGATGGCTACACCTTC. Its translation is CASSQPGGDGYTF.

V usage is TRBV11-2 and J usage is TRBJ2-1, with D possibly being TRBD2 (5 bases). Germline V gives CDR1 SGHAT, CDR2 FQNNGV. The V gene lost 0 bases and the J gene lost 8 bases, with 17 bases spanning the gap. The CDR3 loop spans 16 amino acids. The CDR3, as DNA: TGTGCCAGCAGCTTAGATATGTGGGAGAGCCGGTATGAGCAGTTCTTC. Its protein is CASSLDMWESRYEQFF.

The rearrangement uses TRBV4-1 and TRBJ2-5; the D is unclear. The ends were cut back, 0 bases at V and 0 bases at J, with 17 bases in the middle. The CDR3 is made up of 18 amino acids. CDR1 and CDR2 (germline): MGHRA, YSYEKL. The CDR3 reads CASSQDNTPSLYQETQYF. CDR3 nucleotides: TGCGCCAGCAGCCAAGATAATACCCCGAGTCTATACCAAGAGACCCAGTACTTC.

V and J are TRBV20-1 and TRBJ2-7, with 8 positions matching TRBD1. The CDR3 spans 13 residues. CDR1 DFQATT and CDR2 SNEGSKA come from the germline V gene (reference sequence). V trimming: 7 bases; J trimming: 5 bases; junction bases outside the gene matches: 10. As DNA, the CDR3 is TGCAGTGTATTGACAGGGGTGGTGAACGAGCAGTACTTC. It codes for CSVLTGVVNEQYF.

The chain uses TRBV6-6 and TRBJ2-5, with D maybe TRBD2 (6 bases). The germline gives CDR1 MNHNY, CDR2 SVGAGI (reference sequence). There are 15 residues in the CDR3. V lost 7 bases and J lost 0, with 15 bases in between. The CDR3: CASNMGLADQETQYF. The CDR3, as DNA: TGTGCCAGCAATATGGGACTTGCAGACCAAGAGACCCAGTACTTC.

The V gene is TRBV6-1, the J gene TRBJ2-3; possible D gene TRBD2, 6 bases. This CDR3 comprises 16 residues. The V gene's germline CDR1 is MNHNS and CDR2 SASEGT. V was cut by 4 bases and J by 2 bases, with 16 bases left in between. This CDR3 is CASSGMRGHLTDTQYF. The CDR3 DNA sequence: TGTGCCAGCAGTGGTATGCGGGGCCACCTCACAGATACGCAGTATTTT.

This clonotype has at least ten counts. The V and J genes are TRBV11-2 and TRBJ2-3, with D tentatively TRBD1 (6 bases). This CDR3 is 15 amino acids long. V lost 0 bases and J 6 bases, leaving 13 bases between the germline ends. The V gene's germline CDR1 is SGHAT and CDR2 FQNNGV. As DNA, the CDR3 is TGTGCCAGCAGCTTAGAGGGGGCTAGCCGCGATACGCAGTATTTT. Its translation is CASSLEGASRDTQYF.

This clonotype was counted between two and nine times. The genes are TRBV12-3 or TRBV12-4 and TRBJ1-3; tentative D call: TRBD1 (6 bases). The V end lost 3 bases, the J end lost 4 bases, and 22 bases lay between the germline ends. The CDR3 length is 18 residues. The CDR3 DNA is TGTGCCAGCAGTTTGGTGGGGGCTGGACGCGGCTGGGGAAACACCATATATTTT. It translates to CASSLVGAGRGWGNTIYF.

The table lists this clonotype with many counts. The rearrangement links TRBV7-2 to TRBJ2-1; D is unresolved. Germline V gene data show CDR1 as SGHTA and CDR2 as FQGNSA. The CDR3 is made up of 14 amino acids. The V end lost 1 base, the J end lost 9 bases, and 13 bases lay between the germline ends. The CDR3 spells CASSLDGRVGEQFF. The CDR3 nucleotides are TGTGCCAGCAGCTTAGATGGAAGAGTTGGTGAGCAGTTCTTC.

This clonotype was observed many times. The rearrangement joins TRBV7-2 to TRBJ2-5; TRBD2 aligns across 14 bases. Germline V gene data show CDR1 as SGHTA and CDR2 as FQGNSA. V gave up 0 bases and J gave up 5 bases; unmatched junction bases: 8. CDR3 length: 18 residues. The CDR3 reads CASSLAIRLAGGRETQYF. As DNA, the CDR3 is TGTGCCAGCAGCTTAGCGATCCGACTAGCGGGGGGGCGGGAGACCCAGTACTTC.

The chain has TRBV14 and TRBJ2-7, with D hard to call. The germline V and J ends were trimmed by 1 base and 8 bases, with 6 bases remaining between them. This CDR3 is 11 amino acids long. Germline V CDR1 and CDR2: SGHDN, FVKESK. The CDR3 loop reads CASSQGIQQYF. CDR3 DNA sequence: TGTGCCAGCAGCCAAGGCATCCAGCAGTACTTC.

This clonotype was observed a few times. The chain links TRBV28 to TRBJ1-1; D might be TRBD1 (5 bases). The V end lost 6 bases, the J end lost 0 bases, and 8 bases lay between the germline ends. Germline CDR1 is MDHEN and CDR2 is SYDVKM. The CDR3 length is 13 residues. The CDR3 reads CASRRQLNTEAFF. Here the CDR3 DNA reads TGTGCCAGCAGGCGACAGTTGAACACTGAAGCTTTCTTT.

In this sample, this clonotype turned up many times. The chain is built from TRBV7-9 and TRBJ2-3; 10 nucleotides line up with TRBD2. Per the germline V gene, CDR1 is SEHNR and CDR2 is FQNEAQ (reference sequence). CDR3 length: 15 residues. Trimming took 5 bases from V and 0 from J; bases not matched to a gene: 2. CDR3 sequence (DNA): TGTGCCAGCAGCCCGGGACTAGCGAGCACAGATACGCAGTATTTT. Protein: CASSPGLASTDTQYF. Using reference TRBV7-9 and TRBJ2-3 for the parts outside the CDR3, the full variable domain is DTGVSQNPRHKITKRGQNVTFRCDPISEHNRLYWYRQTLGQGPEFLTYFQNEAQLEKSRLLSDRFSAERPKGSFSTLEIQRTEQGDSAMYLCASSPGLASTDTQYFGPGTRLTVL.

This clonotype was seen at least ten times. V usage is TRBV7-8 and J usage is TRBJ1-6, with D possibly matching TRBD1 (6 bases). V lost 5 bases and J 0 bases, leaving 20 bases between the germline ends. The CDR3 extends over 19 amino acids. CDR1 and CDR2 from the germline V gene are SGHVS and FQNEAQ. CDR3 nucleotide sequence: TGTGCCAGCAGCCCATACCGGCTGCAGGGGAGCTCCTATAATTCACCCCTCCACTTT. As protein: CASSPYRLQGSSYNSPLHF.